This paragraph covers one TCR beta chain sequence. This clone's antigen is unknown. No quality values exist for individual bases; no much larger clone is one base distant. The data belong to a study of identifying expanded T cells in peripheral blood (dated by TCRdb to between 2019 and 2020). Study-level background: Technical replicates were generated by sequencing separate aliquots of the same genomic DNA pool, with four replicates compared pairwise.

The immunoSEQ Assay, which relies on bias-controlled multiplex PCR amplification of genomic DNA, was used to profile TCRbeta CDR3 regions. The published analysis was carried out like this. The absolute abundance of each unique TCRbeta CDR3 region was quantified after sequences were collapsed and filtered. Two models were used to test differential abundance: a binomial model (Fisher-equivalent) and a beta-binomial model that adds time-dependent variance fitted from healthy donors. Clones with fewer than 5 combined templates were removed, and a clone was called differentially abundant if the clone's Benjamini-Hochberg FDR was below 0.01. In the beta-binomial model, variance was expressed as a function of the total template count across the two samples, in the form v = (b*log(k)+a)^2. Drawn from immuneACCESS, this table holds only the in-frame rearrangements with V and J called that TCRdb kept. Clones are partly lost; checked studies trace under half to an unresolved V gene and leave the rest unexplained. For V, J and clone size, that table is used; D and trimming come from the DNA. In this sample the table shows about 98,000 clones, around 89% of which occur a single time. In total, the top ten clones hold roughly 13% of the sample.

What the research found in general, with its limitations: The binomial model flagged 0.9 to 1.5 differentially abundant clones between technical replicates, compared with about 16 over about two weeks and 19 over about four weeks. The authors expected biological variance in healthy repertoires might increase further over much longer intervals such as months to years. Both the number of clones called differentially abundant and the false-positive rate were significantly reduced by the beta-binomial model across all healthy-donor time intervals. For all healthy donors, the variance in clone template counts between approximately 2-week samples rose significantly as total template count increased.

During the collection period, no immune events, such as infections, were documented for the healthy donors. Time-dependent variance in a beta-binomial model of T-cell clone differential abundance was calibrated using healthy-donor blood repertoires as a training cohort. There were roughly 10 healthy donors in the training cohort, of whom 3 were female and 7 were male. Donor ages ranged from 29 to 64 years, with an average of approximately 43 years. Whole blood, obtained from a commercial supplier, was collected from each healthy donor at three time points spaced approximately two weeks apart. For immunosequencing, genomic DNA was extracted from whole blood that had not been sorted. Trimming accounts for 2 bases at V and 4 bases at J, while the number of junction bases matched to no gene is 5. CDR1 is given as MNHEY and CDR2 as SVGAGI, both from the germline V gene. Taken from cysteine to phenylalanine, the CDR3 has 15 residues. The retained sequence is limited to the CDR3, 45 bases, with the frame set at the first base.

Sequencing input: blood. The receptor chain draws on TRBV6-5 and TRBJ2-5; 9 bases in between match TRBD2. This TCR derives from a person aged 18-70 years in good health. The base sequence is TGTGCCAGCAGTTACGCGGGGGGGGTCGCAGAGACCCAGTACTTC. This yields the protein CASSYAGGVAETQYF.